This T cell receptor beta chain was profiled in a study of EBV T-cell therapy then PD-1 blockade in nasopharyngeal carcinoma (dated by TCRdb to 2020 to 2022). According to the study, the label for this sample's treatment or condition signals: AdE1-LMPpoly-expanded autologous EBV-specific T-cell therapy followed by anti-PD-1 nivolumab. The germline V gene sets CDR1 to MRHNA and CDR2 to SNTAGT. Germline trimming: 0 bases from V, 1 base from J; junction bases outside gene matches: 2. Measured from the cysteine to the phenylalanine, the CDR3 is 16 residues long. The only DNA kept is the CDR3, 48 bases in frame from the first base. The Qiagen DNeasy Kit was used to extract genomic DNA from the sorted cells. The immunoSEQ platform was used for deep sequencing of the TCR beta chain. Per the original workflow: The immunoSEQ Analyzer software was used to analyze the repertoire data. TCRdb took this table from immuneACCESS and kept in-frame rearrangements with V and J called. Such tables lack part of the clones; where checked against another copy, unresolved V genes explain under half of the gap, and the rest is unexplained. That table supplies the V and J calls and clone size; D and trimming were determined from the DNA. The sample data list roughly 21,000 clones, and 84% of these were observed just once. The top ten clonotypes cover roughly 30% of the sample.

There are a few counts of this clone. Its antigen has not been determined. Base quality data are lacking; no much larger clone is found one base away. The sequencing used CD8+ T cells from blood, collected between days 55 and 70 from a patient whose treatment included autologous EBV-specific T cells and nivolumab. Rearrangement joined TRBV6-4 to TRBJ2-3; 9 bases in the middle match TRBD2. The sequence came from a man between 35 and 55 years old with nasopharyngeal carcinoma. Here is the DNA: TGTGCCAGCAGTGACTCTGCTAGCGGGGGCACAGATACGCAGTATTTT. Translated, it gives CASSDSASGGTDTQYF.